This T cell receptor beta chain was observed in a study of T cells expressing NK-cell markers. Study-wide results and limits: There were four donors in whom these clonotypes also led the CD3+CD56-NKG2C+ fraction.

The TCR beta cDNA came from 5'RACE template switching with UMIs. Each CDR3 protein gets one entry in TCRdb, which reprocessed the 5' RACE reads and gives no DNA. There are hundreds of thousands of distinct CDR3 sequences in the sample, with 5.2% held by the top ten. The germline CDR1 and CDR2 sequences are MDHEN and SYDVKM. This CDR3 has 15 residues. For this clonotype: Its matching antigen is unknown.

The sample was blood T cells: a sorted CD56 or NKG2C T cell subset, CD4+ or CD8+ T cells, or bulk PBMC T cells (not recorded which). The rearrangement joins TRBV28 to TRBJ2-7. The source is a man aged 18 to 70 in good health. CDR3 sequence reads: CASSLQATGSYEQYF.